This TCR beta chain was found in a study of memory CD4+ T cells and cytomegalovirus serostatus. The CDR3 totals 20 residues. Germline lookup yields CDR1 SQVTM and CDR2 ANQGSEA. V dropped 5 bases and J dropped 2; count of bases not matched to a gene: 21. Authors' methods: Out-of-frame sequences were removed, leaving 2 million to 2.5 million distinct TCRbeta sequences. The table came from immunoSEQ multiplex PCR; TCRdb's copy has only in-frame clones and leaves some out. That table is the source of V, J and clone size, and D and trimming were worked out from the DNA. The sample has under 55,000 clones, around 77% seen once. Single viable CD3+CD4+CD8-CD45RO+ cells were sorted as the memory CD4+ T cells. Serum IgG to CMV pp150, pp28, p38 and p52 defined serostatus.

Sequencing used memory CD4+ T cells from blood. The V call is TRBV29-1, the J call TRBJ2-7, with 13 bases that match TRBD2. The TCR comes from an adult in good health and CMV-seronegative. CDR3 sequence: CSVLPDGLAGDLNSPYEQYF. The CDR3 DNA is TGCAGCGTTCTACCCGACGGACTAGCGGGAGACCTGAACTCACCCTACGAGCAGTACTTC.